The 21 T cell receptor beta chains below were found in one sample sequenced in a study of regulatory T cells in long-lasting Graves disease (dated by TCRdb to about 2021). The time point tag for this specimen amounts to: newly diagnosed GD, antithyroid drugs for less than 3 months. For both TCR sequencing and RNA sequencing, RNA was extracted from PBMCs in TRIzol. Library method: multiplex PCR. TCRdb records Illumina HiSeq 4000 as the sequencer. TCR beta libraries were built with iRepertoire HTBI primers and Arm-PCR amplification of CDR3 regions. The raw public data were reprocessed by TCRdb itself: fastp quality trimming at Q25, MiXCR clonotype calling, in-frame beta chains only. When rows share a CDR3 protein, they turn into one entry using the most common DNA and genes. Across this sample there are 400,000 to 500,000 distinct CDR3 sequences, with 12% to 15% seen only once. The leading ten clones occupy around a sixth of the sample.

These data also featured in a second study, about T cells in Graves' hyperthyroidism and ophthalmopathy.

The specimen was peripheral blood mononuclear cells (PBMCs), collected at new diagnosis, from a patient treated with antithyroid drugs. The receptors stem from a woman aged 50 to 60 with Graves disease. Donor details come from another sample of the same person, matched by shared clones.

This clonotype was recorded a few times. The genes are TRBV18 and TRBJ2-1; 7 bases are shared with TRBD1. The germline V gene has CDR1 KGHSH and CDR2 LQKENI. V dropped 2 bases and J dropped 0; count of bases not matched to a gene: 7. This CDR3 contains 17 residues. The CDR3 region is CASSPSWTGLSYNEQFF. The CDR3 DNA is TGTGCCAGCTCACCATCTTGGACAGGCCTCTCCTACAATGAGCAGTTCTTC.

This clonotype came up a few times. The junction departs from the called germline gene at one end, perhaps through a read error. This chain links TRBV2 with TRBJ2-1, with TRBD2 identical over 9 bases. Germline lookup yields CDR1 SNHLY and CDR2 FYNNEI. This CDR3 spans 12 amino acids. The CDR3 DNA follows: TGTGCCATGGCGGGAGGGGGTAATGAGCAGCTCTTC. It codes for CAMAGGGNEQLF.

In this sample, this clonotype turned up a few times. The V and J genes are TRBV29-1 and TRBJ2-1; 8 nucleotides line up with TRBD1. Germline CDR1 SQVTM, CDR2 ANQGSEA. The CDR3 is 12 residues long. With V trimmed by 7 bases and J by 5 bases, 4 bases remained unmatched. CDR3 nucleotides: TGCAGCGCCGGACAGGGAAACAATGAGCAGTTCTTC. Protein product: CSAGQGNNEQFF.

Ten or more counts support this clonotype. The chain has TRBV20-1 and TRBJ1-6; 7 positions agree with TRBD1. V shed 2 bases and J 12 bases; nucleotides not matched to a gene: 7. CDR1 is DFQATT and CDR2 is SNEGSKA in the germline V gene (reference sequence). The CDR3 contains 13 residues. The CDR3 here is CSARPGTAKPLHF. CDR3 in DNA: TGCAGTGCTAGACCCGGGACAGCTAAACCCCTCCACTTT.

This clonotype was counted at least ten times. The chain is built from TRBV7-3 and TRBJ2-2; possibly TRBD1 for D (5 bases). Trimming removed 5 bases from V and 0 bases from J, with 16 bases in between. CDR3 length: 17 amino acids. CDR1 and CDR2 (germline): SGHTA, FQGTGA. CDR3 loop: CASSQSWRQSNTGELFF. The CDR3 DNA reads TGTGCCAGCAGCCAAAGCTGGAGACAGTCGAACACCGGGGAGCTGTTTTTT.

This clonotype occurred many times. CDR3 in DNA: TGTGCCAGCAGTTTGTTACAGGTTGAGACCCAGTACTTC. Encoded protein: CASSLLQVETQYF. The genes are TRBV12-3 or TRBV12-4 and TRBJ2-5, with D maybe TRBD1 (5 bases). The CDR3 sequence is 13 residues long. V lost 3 bases and J 5 bases, leaving 10 bases between the germline ends.

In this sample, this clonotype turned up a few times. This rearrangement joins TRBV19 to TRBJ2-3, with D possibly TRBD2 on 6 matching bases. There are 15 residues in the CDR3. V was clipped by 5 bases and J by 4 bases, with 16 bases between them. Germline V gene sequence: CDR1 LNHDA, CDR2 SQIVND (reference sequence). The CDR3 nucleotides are TGTGCCAGTAGTCGGAGGGAGGCACCCTCAGATACGCAGTATTTT. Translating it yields CASSRREAPSDTQYF. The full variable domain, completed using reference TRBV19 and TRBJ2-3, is DGGITQSPKYLFRKEGQNVTLSCEQNLNHDAMYWYRQDPGQGLRLIYYSQIVNDFQKGDIAEGYSVSREKKESFPLTVTSAQKNPTAFYLCASSRREAPSDTQYFGPGTRLTVL.

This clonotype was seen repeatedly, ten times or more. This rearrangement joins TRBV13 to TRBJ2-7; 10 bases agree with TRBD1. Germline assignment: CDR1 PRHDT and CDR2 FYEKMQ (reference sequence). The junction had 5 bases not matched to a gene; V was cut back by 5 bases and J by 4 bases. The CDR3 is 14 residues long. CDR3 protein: CASSPGTGVYEQYF. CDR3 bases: TGTGCCAGCAGCCCCGGGACAGGGGTATACGAGCAGTACTTC. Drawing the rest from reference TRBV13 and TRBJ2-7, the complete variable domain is AAGVIQSPRHLIKEKRETATLKCYPIPRHDTVYWYQQGPGQDPQFLISFYEKMQSDKGSIPDRFSAQQFSDYHSELNMSSLELGDSALYFCASSPGTGVYEQYFGPGTRLTVT.

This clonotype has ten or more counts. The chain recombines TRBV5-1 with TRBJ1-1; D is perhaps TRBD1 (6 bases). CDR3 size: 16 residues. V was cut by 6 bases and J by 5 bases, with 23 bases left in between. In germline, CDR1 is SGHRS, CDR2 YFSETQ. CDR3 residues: CASTFGGSGAPTEAFF. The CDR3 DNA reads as TGCGCCAGCACCTTCGGTGGATCGGGGGCGCCTACTGAAGCTTTCTTT.

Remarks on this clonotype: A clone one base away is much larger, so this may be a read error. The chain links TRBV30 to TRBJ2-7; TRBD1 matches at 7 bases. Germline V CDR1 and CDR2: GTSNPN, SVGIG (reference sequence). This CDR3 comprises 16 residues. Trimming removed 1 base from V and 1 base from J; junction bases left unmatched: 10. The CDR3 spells CAWSEYSRTGSYEQYF. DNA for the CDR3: TGTGCCTGGAGTGAATACTCCAGGACAGGATCCTACGAGCAGTACTTC.

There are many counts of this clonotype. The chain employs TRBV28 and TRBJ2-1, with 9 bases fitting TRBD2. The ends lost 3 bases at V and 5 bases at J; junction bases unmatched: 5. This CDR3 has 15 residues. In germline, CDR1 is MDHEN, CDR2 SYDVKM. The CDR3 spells CASSLASGVDNEQFF. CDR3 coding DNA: TGTGCCAGCAGTTTGGCTAGCGGGGTTGACAATGAGCAGTTCTTC.

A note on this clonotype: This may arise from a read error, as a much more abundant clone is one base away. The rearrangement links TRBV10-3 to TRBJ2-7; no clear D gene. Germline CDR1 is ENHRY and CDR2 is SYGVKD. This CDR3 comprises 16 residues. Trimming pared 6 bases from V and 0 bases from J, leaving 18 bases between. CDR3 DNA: TGTGCCATCAGAGGTATGGGCGTCGACGCCTCCTACGAGCAGTACTTC. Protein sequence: CAIRGMGVDASYEQYF.

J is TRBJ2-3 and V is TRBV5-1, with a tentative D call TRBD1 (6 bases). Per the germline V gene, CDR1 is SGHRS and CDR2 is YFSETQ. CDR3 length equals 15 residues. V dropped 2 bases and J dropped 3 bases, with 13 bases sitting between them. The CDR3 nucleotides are TGCGCCAGCAGCTTACGGCAGGGGCAGACAGATACGCAGTATTTT. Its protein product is CASSLRQGQTDTQYF.

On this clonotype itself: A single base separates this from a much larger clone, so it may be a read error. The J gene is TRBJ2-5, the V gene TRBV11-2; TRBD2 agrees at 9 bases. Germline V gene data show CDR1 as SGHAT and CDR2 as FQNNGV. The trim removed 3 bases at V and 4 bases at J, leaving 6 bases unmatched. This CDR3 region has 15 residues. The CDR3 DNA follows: TGTGCCAGCAGCTTTGTGCGGGAGGGCCGAGAGACCCAGTACTTC. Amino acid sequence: CASSFVREGRETQYF.

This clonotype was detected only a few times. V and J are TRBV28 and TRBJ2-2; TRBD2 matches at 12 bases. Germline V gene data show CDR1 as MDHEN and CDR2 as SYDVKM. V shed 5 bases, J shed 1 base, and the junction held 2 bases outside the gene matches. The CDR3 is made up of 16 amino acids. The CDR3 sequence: CASSRTSGKNTGELFF. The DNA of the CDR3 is TGTGCCAGCAGTCGGACTAGCGGGAAGAACACCGGGGAGCTGTTTTTT.

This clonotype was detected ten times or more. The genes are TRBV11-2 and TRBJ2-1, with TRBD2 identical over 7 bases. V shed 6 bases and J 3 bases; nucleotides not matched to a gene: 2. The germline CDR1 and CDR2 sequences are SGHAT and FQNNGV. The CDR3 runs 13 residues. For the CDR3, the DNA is TGTGCCAGCAGTCGGACTAGCTACAATGAGCAGTTCTTC. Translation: CASSRTSYNEQFF.

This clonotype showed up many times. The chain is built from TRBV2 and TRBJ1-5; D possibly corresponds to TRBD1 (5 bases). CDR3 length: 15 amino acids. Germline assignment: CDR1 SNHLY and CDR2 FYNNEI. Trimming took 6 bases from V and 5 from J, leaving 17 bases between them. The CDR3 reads CASRVGAGRDQPQHF. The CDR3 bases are TGTGCCAGCAGGGTCGGGGCAGGGAGGGATCAGCCCCAGCATTTT.

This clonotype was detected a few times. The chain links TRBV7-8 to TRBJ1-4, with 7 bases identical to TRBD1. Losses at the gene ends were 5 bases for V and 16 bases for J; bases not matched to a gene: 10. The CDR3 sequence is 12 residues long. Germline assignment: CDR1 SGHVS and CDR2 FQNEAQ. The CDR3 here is CASSPGGTDWFF. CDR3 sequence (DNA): TGTGCCAGCAGCCCGGGGGGGACAGATTGGTTTTTT. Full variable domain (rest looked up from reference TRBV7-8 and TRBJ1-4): GAGVSQSPRYKVAKRGQDVALRCDPISGHVSLFWYQQALGQGPEFLTYFQNEAQLDKSGLPSDRFFAERPEGSVSTLKIQRTQQEDSAVYLCASSPGGTDWFFGSGTQLSVL.

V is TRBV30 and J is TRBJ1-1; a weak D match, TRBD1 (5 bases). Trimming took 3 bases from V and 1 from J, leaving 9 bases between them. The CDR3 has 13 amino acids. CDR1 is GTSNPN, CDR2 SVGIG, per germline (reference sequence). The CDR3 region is CAWRIQGNTEAFF. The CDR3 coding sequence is TGTGCCTGGAGAATCCAGGGGAACACTGAAGCTTTCTTT.

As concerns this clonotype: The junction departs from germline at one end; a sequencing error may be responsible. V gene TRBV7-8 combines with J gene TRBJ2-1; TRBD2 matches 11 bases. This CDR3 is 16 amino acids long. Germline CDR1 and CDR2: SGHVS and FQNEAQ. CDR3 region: CASSLRTSGSVNEQLF. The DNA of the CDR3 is TGTGCCAGCAGCTTAAGAACTAGCGGGAGTGTCAATGAGCAGTTATTC. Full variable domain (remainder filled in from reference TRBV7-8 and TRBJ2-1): GAGVSQSPRYKVAKRGQDVALRCDPISGHVSLFWYQQALGQGPEFLTYFQNEAQLDKSGLPSDRFFAERPEGSVSTLKIQRTQQEDSAVYLCASSLRTSGSVNEQLFGPGTRLTVL.

The CDR3 bases are TGTGCCAGCAGCTCGACTAGCGAGGACTCCTACGAGCAGTACTTC. Translation gives CASSSTSEDSYEQYF. The chain couples TRBV7-9 to TRBJ2-7; 8 positions agree with TRBD2. The length of the CDR3 is 15 residues. The ends lost 4 bases at V and 0 bases at J; junction bases unmatched: 5. Germline values: CDR1 SEHNR, CDR2 FQNEAQ (reference sequence).